This T cell receptor beta chain was sequenced for a study of CD8 T cells in Susac syndrome. A quantity of roughly 0.5 to 1 ug RNA underwent reverse transcription using random hexamers. An immunoSEQ multiplex PCR amplified TCR beta CDR3 over 54 Vbeta and 13 Jbeta. Via MiXCR, TCRdb re-called the immunoSEQ multiplex PCR reads, giving one row per CDR3 protein. Among about 200,000 distinct CDR3 sequences listed, 85% to 95% were seen once. Controls were drawn from healthy donors and were matched for age and sex. The V gene's germline CDR1 is SGHTA and CDR2 FQGNSA. V dropped 1 base and J dropped 6 bases, with 13 bases sitting between them. The CDR3 extends over 14 amino acids.

The gene calls are TRBV7-2 and TRBJ2-7, with D hard to call. The clonotype was recovered from a human donor in good health. Sample: CD4+ T cells from PBMCs. CDR3 sequence (DNA): TGTGCCAGCAGCTTAGATTCCGCCTCGGGCGAGCAGTACTTC. This encodes CASSLDSASGEQYF.